A single T cell receptor (beta chain) is shown here with its context. Its matching antigen is unknown. Trimming stripped 3 bases from V and 0 bases from J, with 9 bases between. There are 14 residues in the CDR3. Germline V gives CDR1 DFQATT, CDR2 SNEGSKA (reference sequence). TCR cDNA was made by 5'RACE template switching, adding a universal primer site and UMIs. TCRdb reprocessed the 5' RACE reads with MiXCR, giving one entry per CDR3 protein. The table includes a few hundred thousand distinct CDR3 sequences, around 19% detected once. The sample originates from a study of T cells after yellow fever vaccination. Whole-study findings and limits: It was a small share of clonotypes that appeared in both CD4 and CD8 compartments. Faster peaking, at day 5 versus 15, marked a secondary response that was weaker. Boosting was followed by the reappearance of most primary-vaccination clones (around 96% CD4, 70% to 90% CD8).

This TCR was sampled from a man between 18 and 35 years old who received the YFV17D yellow fever vaccine. Specimen: PBMCs, collected before the yellow fever booster vaccination. V is TRBV20-1 and J is TRBJ2-1; D is uncertain. CDR3 nucleotides: TGCAGTGCTAGGCGGAGTGGCTCCTACAATGAGCAGTTCTTC. Amino acid sequence: CSARRSGSYNEQFF.